This is a list of T cell receptor beta chains from one sample in a study of Ad26.COV2.S vaccination and SARS-CoV-2 variants. Data came from immunoSEQ multiplex PCR; TCRdb stores just in-frame clones and leaves some out. Here the sample spans about 350,000 clones, about 89% being singletons. Sequences were derived from peripheral blood, sampled in a trial of Ad26.COV2.S vaccine versus placebo. Source of these receptors: a person aged 18-60 years who received the Ad26.COV2.S COVID-19 vaccine or a placebo. CDR3s include the opening cysteine and the closing phenylalanine or tryptophan.

j_call v_call cdr3_aa
TRBJ2-3 TRBV6-5 CASRTGFKDTQYF
TRBJ1-5 TRBV7-9 CASSFEGAGNQPQHF
TRBJ2-2 TRBV9 CASSPGGGGRTGELFF
TRBJ2-1 TRBV9 CASSVVTGPYNEQFF
TRBJ2-1 TRBV5-1 CASSLIPGLAGSDNEQFF
TRBJ2-5 TRBV4-2 CASSQSFVSGRETQYF
TRBJ2-1 TRBV19 CASNLRVRTGNNEQFF
TRBJ2-5 TRBV2 CAITWRGSGETQYF
TRBJ1-4 TRBV18 CASSQAANEKLFF
TRBJ2-7 TRBV6-1 CASSEARTSGYEQYF
TRBJ2-3 TRBV18 CASSSAGTGRVTDTQYF
TRBJ1-1 TRBV9 CASSAIIRGEAFF
TRBJ1-1 TRBV6-5 CASSQLSEAFF
TRBJ2-1 TRBV28 CASSFPGGSYNEQFF
TRBJ1-1 TRBV2 CASTREYTEAFF
TRBJ1-4 TRBV4-2 CASSQDPEDNEKLFF
TRBJ2-2 TRBV5-1 CASSLVAGRPSGSGELFF
TRBJ2-7 TRBV29-1 CSVATGGEQYF
TRBJ2-7 TRBV19 CASSIEGHQSSYEQYF
TRBJ1-1 TRBV3-1/TRBV3-2 CASSQDDSDYMNTEAFF
TRBJ2-7 TRBV6-1 CASSEGFWDGTISYEQYF
TRBJ2-5 TRBV7-6 CASSLVGQGGETQYF
TRBJ1-2 TRBV5-1 CASSLGTDPYGYTF
TRBJ2-3 TRBV6-4 CASSDTFRDTQYF
TRBJ2-7 TRBV19 CATSGQGLNEQYF
TRBJ2-2 TRBV7-8 CASSSLLAEKNTGELFF
TRBJ2-3 TRBV19 CASSLASGGTDTQYF
TRBJ2-3 TRBV12-5 CASGLGSGSTDTQYF
TRBJ2-5 TRBV7-2 CASSSTPLAGAETQYF
TRBJ2-5 TRBV30 CAWSAGSSNQETQYF
TRBJ2-7 TRBV29-1 CSVTGSSYEQYF
TRBJ1-6 TRBV28 CASLAGGGDYNSPLHF
TRBJ2-1 TRBV29-1 CSVGPAASGSYNEQFF
TRBJ2-7 TRBV3-1/TRBV3-2 CASSQDFRRGRGYEQYF
TRBJ1-1 TRBV7-9 CASSLAQGDTEAFF
TRBJ2-1 TRBV7-8 CASSLMGQLNEQFF
TRBJ2-1 TRBV5-1 CASSLTTSGRDEQFF
TRBJ2-2 TRBV11-2 CASSFGSAGRTGELFF
TRBJ1-5 TRBV9 CASSPGQGMNSNQPQHF
TRBJ1-1 TRBV28 CASSPLGGGTEAFF
TRBJ2-2 TRBV9 CASSSRAEGGELFF
TRBJ1-6 TRBV11-2 CASSFQGYNSPLHF
TRBJ2-2 TRBV28 CASSLNSPGELFF
TRBJ1-1 TRBV6-5 CASSQQGGSGSEAFF
TRBJ1-5 TRBV24-1 CATSESGTGGAGQPQHF
TRBJ1-4 TRBV10-3 CAISPRDREVEKLFF
TRBJ2-2 TRBV19 CATRGVKRNTGELFF
TRBJ2-7 TRBV2 CASSLLAGVEQYF
TRBJ1-2 TRBV5-1 CASSLAPDSYGYTF
TRBJ2-5 TRBV28 CASSFNGKVKETQYF
TRBJ2-2 TRBV19 CASSIFKGELLNTGELFF